This T cell receptor beta chain was recovered during a study of CD4 and CD8 cells across lung adenocarcinoma regions. V shed 5 bases and J 13 bases; nucleotides not matched to a gene: 19. Germline CDR1 SEHNR, CDR2 FQNEAQ (reference sequence). This CDR3 spans 17 amino acids. Localized lung adenocarcinoma, a non-small cell lung cancer, affected the donors. MiXCR, run by TCRdb on the PCR reads, gives a single entry per CDR3 protein. The sample records around 8,600 distinct CDR3 sequences, around 50% being singletons. The clonotype originates from a female donor with lung adenocarcinoma. The CD4 and CD8 labels of this study may be unreliable. Sample: CD8+ T cells from the center of a lung tumor. The chain uses TRBV7-9 and TRBJ2-4, with TRBD2 matching 11 bases. The CDR3 DNA reads TGTGCCAGCAGCCCCCGGTTAGCGGGGGGGCCCCAAAACACCCAGTACTTC. This sequence encodes CASSPRLAGGPQNTQYF.